A single sample is the source of the 17 T cell receptor beta chains below, sequenced in a study of T cell responses to AZD1222 COVID-19 vaccine. The protocol was immunoSEQ multiplex PCR, while the TCRdb copy is restricted to in-frame clones and leaves out a portion. The sample gives 150,000 or so clones, 80% to 95% of which show up once; about 5.9% is in the top ten. Sequences were derived from peripheral blood, sampled 28 days after the second AZD1222 dose. These receptors all stem from an adult who received the AZD1222 COVID-19 vaccine.

The chain couples TRBV19 to TRBJ2-3; D not certain. V was trimmed by 5 bases and J by 0 bases, leaving 9 bases between them. The CDR3 runs to 14 residues. Germline loops: CDR1 LNHDA, CDR2 SQIVND (reference sequence). CDR3 bases: TGTGCCAGTAGTCCCTCCCCCAGCACAGATACGCAGTATTTT. Translated: CASSPSPSTDTQYF. Full variable domain (rest looked up from reference TRBV19 and TRBJ2-3): DGGITQSPKYLFRKEGQNVTLSCEQNLNHDAMYWYRQDPGQGLRLIYYSQIVNDFQKGDIAEGYSVSREKKESFPLTVTSAQKNPTAFYLCASSPSPSTDTQYFGPGTRLTVL.

This clone was observed a few times. This chain uses TRBV14 with TRBJ1-6; unclear D gene. Germline V CDR1 and CDR2: SGHDN, FVKESK. The length of the CDR3 is 17 residues. Trimming took off 0 bases at V and 0 bases at J, with 9 bases between the two ends. DNA of the CDR3: TGTGCCAGCAGCCAAGATCACCTAAGCTCCTATAATTCACCCCTCCACTTT. Its protein is CASSQDHLSSYNSPLHF. Complete variable domain (other parts from reference TRBV14 and TRBJ1-6): EAGVTQFPSHSVIEKGQTVTLRCDPISGHDNLYWYRRVMGKEIKFLLHFVKESKQDESGMPNNRFLAERTGGTYSTLKVQPAELEDSGVYFCASSQDHLSSYNSPLHFGNGTRLTVT.

V is TRBV6-5 and J is TRBJ1-2; D not resolved. V was pared by 2 bases and J by 0 bases, with 13 bases between. Germline V gene sequence: CDR1 MNHEY, CDR2 SVGAGI. The CDR3 length is 16 residues. This CDR3 is CASSYESAATNYGYTF. The CDR3 coding sequence is TGTGCCAGCAGTTACGAATCGGCGGCGACTAACTATGGCTACACCTTC.

The V and J genes are TRBV5-8 and TRBJ2-5, with D maybe TRBD1 (5 bases). Germline CDR1 and CDR2: SGHTS and YDEGEE. The length of the CDR3 is 16 residues. The V end was cut by 3 bases, the J end by 0 bases, with 15 bases between. CDR3 residues: CASSSYQTAYQETQYF. The CDR3 nucleotides read TGTGCCAGCAGCTCGTACCAGACAGCTTACCAAGAGACCCAGTACTTC.

The chain uses TRBV11-1 and TRBJ2-7, with D possibly being TRBD1 or TRBD2 (6 bases each). CDR1 SGHAT and CDR2 FQDESV come from the germline V gene (reference sequence). Trimming pared 6 bases from V and 2 bases from J, leaving 14 bases between. CDR3 size: 14 residues. The CDR3 DNA reads TGTGCCAGCAGGATTCAAAGGGGGGCCTACGAGCAGTACTTC. Translation: CASRIQRGAYEQYF.

J is TRBJ1-4 and V is TRBV28; D ambiguous. This CDR3 spans 16 amino acids. Germline CDR1 MDHEN, CDR2 SYDVKM. V was pared by 5 bases and J by 0 bases, with 13 bases between. The CDR3 reads CASSISTPSTNEKLFF. As DNA, the CDR3 is TGTGCCAGCAGTATATCGACACCGTCAACTAATGAAAAACTGTTTTTT.

This clone was counted only a few times. CDR3 loop: CASSLGAGAYNEQFF. DNA of the CDR3: TGTGCCAGCAGTTTGGGCGCGGGAGCCTACAATGAGCAGTTCTTC. The V call is TRBV28, the J call TRBJ2-1; 7 nucleotides align to TRBD2. Germline lookup yields CDR1 MDHEN and CDR2 SYDVKM. J gave up 2 bases and V 3 bases, and 4 bases lay outside the gene matches. The CDR3 has 15 residues.

The chain recombines TRBV10-2 with TRBJ2-7; D gene unclear. Trimming left V 3 bases short and J 2 bases short, with 14 bases between. The CDR3 is made up of 15 amino acids. The germline gives CDR1 WSHSY, CDR2 SAAADI. CDR3 bases: TGCGCCAGCAGTGATTCAGACGTACTTACCTACGAGCAGTACTTC. Protein: CASSDSDVLTYEQYF.

The chain is built from TRBV19 and TRBJ1-5; 8 nucleotides line up with TRBD1. CDR1 and CDR2 (germline): LNHDA, SQIVND (reference sequence). J was trimmed by 2 bases and V by 6 bases; bases with no gene match: 3. The CDR3 extends over 14 amino acids. The CDR3 is CASSGQGGNQPQHF. In nucleotides, the CDR3 is TGTGCCAGTAGCGGACAGGGTGGCAATCAGCCCCAGCATTTT.

V gene TRBV19 combines with J gene TRBJ2-2; 8 bases are shared with TRBD1. Germline CDR1 is LNHDA and CDR2 is SQIVND (reference sequence). The CDR3 covers 15 residues. V shed 5 bases, J shed 6 bases, and the junction held 8 bases outside the gene matches. CDR3 coding DNA: TGTGCCAGTAGTGATGGACGACAGGGGTCCGGGGAGCTGTTTTTT. Protein: CASSDGRQGSGELFF.

V usage is TRBV27 and J usage is TRBJ2-1; 11 bases are shared with TRBD1. Germline CDR1 and CDR2: MNHEY and SMNVEV (reference sequence). The CDR3 has 18 residues. Germline trimming cut 5 bases from V and 4 bases from J; bases unmatched to any gene: 13. Here the CDR3 reads CASSPPLTGTGGYNEQFF. In DNA, the CDR3 is TGTGCCAGCAGTCCCCCCTTAACCGGGACAGGGGGGTACAATGAGCAGTTCTTC.

This chain joins TRBV9 and TRBJ2-1; D not certain. Germline V lookup: CDR1 SGDLS, CDR2 YYNGEE. The V gene lost 3 bases and the J gene lost 7 bases, with 8 bases spanning the gap. There are 12 residues in the CDR3. DNA for the CDR3: TGTGCCAGCAGCGACCCCAAGAATGAGCAGTTCTTC. It codes for CASSDPKNEQFF.

The J gene is TRBJ2-2, the V gene TRBV9; D call uncertain. This CDR3 region has 13 residues. Germline V gene data show CDR1 as SGDLS and CDR2 as YYNGEE. V was trimmed by 5 bases and J by 8 bases, leaving 13 bases between them. Here the CDR3 DNA reads TGTGCCAGCAGAGGTCCTTCCTCGGGGGAGCTGTTTTTT. Translating gives CASRGPSSGELFF.

V usage is TRBV6-5 and J usage is TRBJ1-3, with unresolved D. This CDR3 is 16 amino acids long. Germline assignment: CDR1 MNHEY and CDR2 SVGAGI. Trimming stripped 0 bases from V and 0 bases from J, with 9 bases between. The CDR3 sequence is CASSYSNSISGNTIYF. In nucleotides, the CDR3 is TGTGCCAGCAGTTACTCTAACTCGATCTCTGGAAACACCATATATTTT.

The chain employs TRBV6-1 and TRBJ2-7, with a possible D match to TRBD2 (6 bases). Trimming removed 3 bases at V and 1 base at J, with 13 bases between. Germline CDR1 reads MNHNS; CDR2 reads SASEGT. This CDR3 has 15 amino acids. The CDR3 nucleotides read TGTGCCAGCAGTGATAAGCGGGTAATATCCTACGAGCAGTACTTC. This gives the protein CASSDKRVISYEQYF.

Notes on this clone: A junction end diverges from the germline sequence, so it may reflect a read error. This chain connects TRBV12-3 or TRBV12-4 to TRBJ2-7, with TRBD2 identical over 10 bases. There are 13 residues in the CDR3. The chain's CDR3 is CASSSGTSEGRWF. Written as DNA, the CDR3 is TGTGCCAGCAGTTCAGGGACTAGCGAGGGTAGGTGGTTC.

There are a few counts of this clone. The chain combines TRBV28 with TRBJ1-4; possible D gene TRBD1, 5 bases. The V gene lost 4 bases and the J gene lost 8 bases, with 14 bases spanning the gap. CDR1 and CDR2 from the germline V gene are MDHEN and SYDVKM. The CDR3 length is 14 residues. Written as DNA, the CDR3 is TGTGCCAGCAGTTCGGGACCTACCCAAGAAAAACTGTTTTTT. Residues: CASSSGPTQEKLFF.